One sample yielded the 20 T cell receptor beta chains listed below, sequenced in a study of OX40 agonist ivuxolimab in advanced cancers. Generated by immunoSEQ multiplex PCR, the TCRdb table keeps only in-frame clones and is missing some. The sample records 9,100 or so clones, about 69% being singletons. Sequenced material: CD4+ or CD8+ T cells sorted from blood, taken in a trial of the OX40 agonist ivuxolimab. All receptors come from an adult with an advanced solid tumor such as melanoma, head and neck, liver or kidney cancer.

V and J are TRBV15 and TRBJ2-1, with 8 nucleotides matching TRBD2. J was trimmed by 4 bases and V by 5 bases; bases with no gene match: 13. This CDR3 has 17 amino acids. Germline V gives CDR1 LNHNV, CDR2 YYDKDF (reference sequence). CDR3 protein: CATSGRGGGGNYNEQFF. The CDR3, as DNA: TGTGCCACCAGCGGGAGAGGAGGCGGGGGGAATTACAATGAGCAGTTCTTC.

The V call is TRBV7-9, the J call TRBJ2-2, with D possibly being TRBD1 (6 bases). Germline CDR1 SEHNR, CDR2 FQNEAQ (reference sequence). With 5 bases removed from V and 4 bases from J, the gap between germline ends came to 11 bases. This CDR3 region has 14 residues. CDR3 nucleotide sequence: TGTGCCAGCAGCACACAGGGTTTCACCGGGGAGCTGTTTTTT. Residues: CASSTQGFTGELFF.

The chain joins TRBV9 to TRBJ2-5; TRBD2 is a possible D gene (6 bases). V was pared by 5 bases and J by 2 bases, with 13 bases between. The CDR3 has 14 residues. Germline V gene sequence: CDR1 SGDLS, CDR2 YYNGEE. DNA of the CDR3: TGTGCCAGCAGTGGAGGGACCAGACAAGAGACCCAGTACTTC. As protein: CASSGGTRQETQYF.

The chain employs TRBV27 and TRBJ2-3; D call uncertain. The V and J ends lost 6 bases and 0 bases respectively, with 1 base between them. The CDR3 extends over 11 amino acids. Looked up from germline, CDR1 is MNHEY and CDR2 is SMNVEV (reference sequence). CDR3 in amino acids: CASRSTDTQYF. The CDR3 DNA is TGTGCCAGCAGAAGCACAGATACGCAGTATTTT.

This chain uses TRBV5-7 with TRBJ1-1; D is unclear. TRBV5-7 is classed as an ORF, of uncertain function. This CDR3 spans 12 amino acids. The ends were cut back, 4 bases at V and 1 base at J, with 5 bases in the middle. As DNA, the CDR3 is TGTGCCAGCAGCCAAGCGAACACTGAAGCTTTCTTT. It encodes CASSQANTEAFF.

The V and J genes are TRBV15 and TRBJ2-1; a possible D gene is TRBD2 (5 bases). CDR3 length: 16 residues. Between the trimmed V and J ends, which lost 7 bases and 0 bases, there was a span of 16 bases. Germline V CDR1 and CDR2: LNHNV, YYDKDF (reference sequence). The CDR3 sequence: CATTGESLSSYNEQFF. In nucleotides, the CDR3 is TGTGCCACCACCGGGGAGTCACTAAGCTCCTACAATGAGCAGTTCTTC.

This clone was seen ten or more times. The chain joins TRBV13 to TRBJ2-5; tentatively, D is TRBD2 (5 bases). The CDR3 is made up of 17 amino acids. Between the trimmed V and J ends, which lost 5 bases and 4 bases, there was a span of 23 bases. Germline V CDR1 and CDR2: PRHDT, FYEKMQ (reference sequence). The CDR3 loop reads CASSNRGQAGPGETQYF. The CDR3 coding sequence is TGTGCCAGCAGCAACCGCGGGCAGGCAGGCCCTGGAGAGACCCAGTACTTC.

The rearrangement links TRBV6-1 to TRBJ2-5; unclear D gene. This CDR3 region has 15 residues. V dropped 2 bases and J dropped 4 bases, with 14 bases sitting between them. CDR1 MNHNS and CDR2 SASEGT come from the germline V gene. CDR3 protein: CASSEIGNSLETQYF. The CDR3 bases are TGTGCCAGCAGTGAAATTGGGAACAGCTTAGAGACCCAGTACTTC.

This rearrangement joins TRBV5-4 to TRBJ1-2; 12 nucleotides align to TRBD1. Germline assignment: CDR1 SGHNT and CDR2 YYREEE (reference sequence). V lost 4 bases and J lost 8; bases outside the gene matches: 6. The CDR3 loop spans 14 amino acids. The CDR3 region has the DNA TGTGCCAGCAGCACCGGGACAGGGGGCTTCGGCTACACCTTC. Its translation: CASSTGTGGFGYTF.

V usage is TRBV7-8 and J usage is TRBJ2-7; either TRBD1 or TRBD2 may fit D (6 bases each). The germline V gene has CDR1 SGHVS and CDR2 FQNEAQ. The CDR3 totals 14 residues. Trimming left V 5 bases short and J 5 bases short, with 16 bases between. CDR3 amino acids: CASSRSSGGHEQYF. CDR3 in DNA: TGTGCCAGCAGCCGTTCCTCCGGGGGCCACGAGCAGTACTTC.

This clone was detected only a few times. The chain links TRBV7-9 to TRBJ1-6; TRBD1 matches 10 bases. V lost 4 bases to trimming and J lost 10 bases; unmatched junction nucleotides: 13. Germline assignment: CDR1 SEHNR and CDR2 FQNEAQ (reference sequence). The CDR3 is made up of 17 amino acids. The CDR3 DNA follows: TGTGCCAGCAGCTCACACGAGACAGGGGGCATCGGGTCACCCCTCCACTTT. Its protein is CASSSHETGGIGSPLHF.

This sequence joins TRBV13 and TRBJ1-1; a possible D gene is TRBD1 (5 bases). The CDR3 extends over 13 amino acids. The V gene lost 8 bases and the J gene lost 3 bases, with 13 bases spanning the gap. Germline CDR1 is PRHDT and CDR2 is FYEKMQ (reference sequence). The CDR3 sequence: CASDSSGDTEAFF. The CDR3 nucleotides read TGTGCCAGCGACAGCTCCGGGGACACTGAAGCTTTCTTT.

The J gene is TRBJ2-1, the V gene TRBV4-1, with 10 nucleotides matching TRBD1. This CDR3 comprises 15 residues. V lost 4 bases and J lost 5; bases outside the gene matches: 5. Germline CDR1 and CDR2: MGHRA and YSYEKL. In DNA, the CDR3 is TGCGCCAGCAGCCCTGGGACAGGGGCGAACAATGAGCAGTTCTTC. Protein sequence: CASSPGTGANNEQFF.

The V and J genes are TRBV19 and TRBJ1-2; 9 bases line up with TRBD1. CDR1 and CDR2 (germline): LNHDA, SQIVND (reference sequence). Trimming at V came to 0 bases and at J to 0 bases, leaving 2 bases not matched to a gene. This CDR3 spans 16 amino acids. The CDR3 loop reads CASSIERQGANYGYTF. The CDR3 DNA reads as TGTGCCAGTAGTATAGAGCGACAGGGGGCTAACTATGGCTACACCTTC.

The rearrangement uses TRBV13 and TRBJ2-5, with 10 bases fitting TRBD1. The CDR3 loop spans 15 amino acids. V was clipped by 2 bases and J by 5 bases; unmatched bases: 5. Germline CDR1 and CDR2: PRHDT and FYEKMQ (reference sequence). The CDR3 DNA reads as TGTGCCAGCAGCTTAAGGGGACAGGGGTGGGAGACCCAGTACTTC. Its protein product is CASSLRGQGWETQYF.

The CDR3 DNA follows: TGTGCCAGCAGCCAAGAATGGAACACTGAAGCTTTCTTT. Its protein product is CASSQEWNTEAFF. The rearrangement joins TRBV4-2 to TRBJ1-1, with no clear D. This CDR3 spans 13 amino acids. The V gene's germline CDR1 is LGHNA and CDR2 YNFKEQ. V was cut by 0 bases and J by 1 base, with 3 bases left in between.

J is TRBJ2-6 and V is TRBV4-3; D remains unclear. This CDR3 has 17 amino acids. Germline values: CDR1 LGHNA, CDR2 YSLEER. With 2 bases removed from V and 0 bases from J, the gap between germline ends came to 11 bases. The chain's CDR3 is CASSQLGSTSGANVLTF. The CDR3 DNA sequence: TGCGCCAGCAGCCAATTGGGCAGCACCTCTGGGGCCAACGTCCTGACTTTC.

CDR3 protein: CASSLRQGQETQYF. The CDR3, as DNA: TGTGCCAGCAGCCTCAGACAGGGGCAAGAGACCCAGTACTTC. The chain recombines TRBV13 with TRBJ2-5; 8 bases agree with TRBD1. CDR1 PRHDT and CDR2 FYEKMQ come from the germline V gene (reference sequence). The CDR3 has 14 amino acids. J lost 2 bases, V lost 5 bases, and 4 bases had no gene match. The variable domain in full, completed from reference TRBV13 and TRBJ2-5, reads AAGVIQSPRHLIKEKRETATLKCYPIPRHDTVYWYQQGPGQDPQFLISFYEKMQSDKGSIPDRFSAQQFSDYHSELNMSSLELGDSALYFCASSLRQGQETQYFGPGTRLLVL.

In its sample, this clone was seen once. The genes are TRBV6-5 and TRBJ1-2; 7 nucleotides match TRBD1. Germline V gene data show CDR1 as MNHEY and CDR2 as SVGAGI. The CDR3 sequence is 16 residues long. The junction had 7 bases not matched to a gene; V was cut back by 2 bases and J by 1 base. The CDR3 DNA is TGTGCCAGCAGTTACCGAGACAGGGATAATAACTATGGCTACACCTTC. Protein: CASSYRDRDNNYGYTF.

The chain has TRBV6-1 and TRBJ1-5; possible D gene TRBD1, 5 bases. Between the trimmed V and J ends, which lost 7 bases and 0 bases, there was a span of 13 bases. The CDR3 is 15 residues long. Germline-derived CDR1 and CDR2 are MNHNS and SASEGT. The DNA for the CDR3 is TGTGCCAGCATCGGCAGGGTCAGTAGCAATCAGCCCCAGCATTTT. Its translation is CASIGRVSSNQPQHF.